The rows below give T cell receptor beta chains drawn from one sample of a study of regulatory T cells in long-lasting Graves disease. TCRdb re-derived calls from the multiplex PCR reads in MiXCR, one entry per CDR3 protein. The data contain more than 400,000 distinct CDR3 sequences, 15% to 20% of them seen just once; the ten biggest clones take up less than 15%. These data were also filed under a second study, of T cells in Graves' hyperthyroidism and ophthalmopathy.

Sequencing was performed on peripheral blood mononuclear cells (PBMCs), taken at new diagnosis, from a patient treated with antithyroid drugs. Receptors originate from a man in his forties with Graves disease. The CDR3 runs from the conserved cysteine through the conserved F or W. The order of the fields is J gene, clone size, D gene, V gene, CDR3 protein, CDR3 DNA. D genes are given only for firm matches. Part of the rows lack a size; the others show once, few, many or a class for expanded clones.

TRBJ1-2,.,.,TRBV19,CASSDWTDHGDYGYTF,TGTGCCAGTAGTGATTGGACCGACCATGGGGACTATGGCTACACCTTC
TRBJ2-6,.,.,TRBV29-1,CSVAGLAGANVLTF,TGCAGCGTCGCGGGACTCGCTGGCGCCAACGTCCTGACTTTC
TRBJ2-3,many,TRBD1,TRBV7-8,CASSSDRGATDTQYF,TGTGCCAGCAGTTCGGACAGGGGGGCCACAGATACGCAGTATTTT
TRBJ2-2,.,.,TRBV15,CATSRDPRNTGELFF,TGTGCCACCAGCAGAGATCCCCGGAACACCGGGGAGCTGTTTTTT
TRBJ2-7,many,.,TRBV15,CATSRVGTYEQYF,TGTGCCACCAGCAGAGTCGGCACCTACGAGCAGTACTTC
TRBJ1-1,.,.,TRBV19,CASSIARGPNTEAFF,TGTGCCAGTAGTATAGCGAGGGGACCGAACACTGAAGCTTTCTTT
TRBJ1-5,many,TRBD1,TRBV28,CASRRIGTGGRQPQHF,TGTGCCAGCCGGAGGATAGGGACAGGGGGCCGCCAGCCCCAGCATTTT
TRBJ2-1,.,.,TRBV7-9,CASRRGNYNEQFF,TGTGCCAGCAGGAGGGGGAACTACAATGAGCAGTTCTTC
TRBJ2-4,many,.,TRBV30,CAWSVGVGAQYF,TGTGCCTGGAGTGTAGGGGTGGGAGCGCAGTACTTC
TRBJ2-5,many,TRBD1,TRBV7-3,CASSSNRGQGRKTQYF,TGTGCCAGCAGCTCTAATCGGGGACAGGGTCGGAAGACCCAGTACTTC
TRBJ2-3,many,TRBD2,TRBV6-1,CAVAGGGRTDTQYF,TGTGCCGTAGCCGGGGGCGGGAGGACAGATACGCAGTATTTT
TRBJ2-7,few,.,TRBV4-2,CASSQDRSGFYEQYF,TGTGCCAGCAGCCAAGATAGGTCGGGTTTCTACGAGCAGTACTTC
TRBJ1-2,many,TRBD1,TRBV7-8,CASSRGGGQGIYGYTF,TGTGCCAGCAGCCGAGGGGGGGGACAGGGCATCTATGGCTACACCTTC
TRBJ2-7,.,.,TRBV6-1,CASSPATYEQYF,TGTGCCAGCAGCCCGGCTACCTACGAGCAGTACTTC
TRBJ2-7,many,TRBD1,TRBV10-3,CAISGPGGQYF,TGTGCCATCAGTGGGCCAGGGGGGCAGTACTTC
TRBJ1-1,many,.,TRBV11-2,CASSNPFRDGVNTEAFF,TGTGCCAGCAGCAATCCTTTCCGGGACGGAGTGAACACTGAAGCTTTCTTT
TRBJ2-1,many,.,TRBV6-5,CASSYGASKGEQFF,TGTGCCAGCAGTTACGGGGCGTCCAAGGGTGAGCAGTTCTTC
TRBJ1-2,.,TRBD1,TRBV27,CASNTIGTASNYGYTF,TGTGCCAGCAATACGATAGGGACAGCAAGTAACTATGGCTACACCTTC
TRBJ2-7,few,TRBD1,TRBV6-5,CASSYGTGGLEQYF,TGTGCCAGCAGTTACGGGACAGGGGGGTTAGAGCAGTACTTC
TRBJ2-2,.,TRBD1,TRBV19,CASRKTGPGELFF,TGTGCCAGTCGAAAGACAGGGCCCGGGGAGCTGTTTTTT
TRBJ1-2,many,TRBD1,TRBV29-1,CSVGQLANYGYTF,TGCAGCGTGGGACAGCTAGCTAACTATGGCTACACCTTC
TRBJ2-7,many,TRBD2,TRBV28,CASRPAGLAGGPRYEQYF,TGTGCCAGCAGGCCGGCGGGACTAGCGGGAGGGCCCCGCTACGAGCAGTACTTC
TRBJ1-2,few,.,TRBV7-2,CASSFSRNYTF,TGTGCCAGCAGCTTCTCTCGGAACTACACCTTC
TRBJ2-7,.,TRBD2,TRBV20-1,CSADPLDLSGSYEQYF,TGCAGTGCTGATCCCTTGGATCTTAGCGGGAGCTACGAGCAGTACTTC
TRBJ2-1,.,TRBD2,TRBV7-3,CASSLGQGGTIEQFF,TGTGCCAGCAGCTTAGGGCAGGGAGGGACCATTGAGCAGTTCTTC
TRBJ2-5,few,TRBD2,TRBV5-1,CASSSTSGPGTQYF,TGCGCCAGCAGCTCCACTAGCGGACCCGGGACCCAGTACTTC
TRBJ1-2,many,.,TRBV7-8,CASSLAPGGIDGYTF,TGTGCCAGCAGCTTAGCCCCAGGAGGGATAGATGGCTACACCTTC
TRBJ2-7,many,.,TRBV11-2,CASSSNMVEQYF,TGTGCCAGCAGCTCCAACATGGTCGAGCAGTACTTC
TRBJ2-5,many,.,TRBV18,CASSPWTSLGETQYF,TGTGCCAGCTCACCGTGGACATCTTTGGGAGAGACCCAGTACTTC
TRBJ2-1,many,TRBD2,TRBV7-3,CASSFSGMDNEQFF,TGTGCCAGCAGCTTTAGCGGGATGGACAATGAGCAGTTCTTC
TRBJ2-7,many,.,TRBV5-1,CASRDLAGYYEQYF,TGCGCCAGCAGAGATTTAGCAGGGTACTACGAGCAGTACTTC
TRBJ2-1,.,TRBD1,TRBV2,CASSETPGQGDHEQLF,TGTGCCAGCAGTGAGACACCGGGACAGGGCGACCATGAGCAGCTCTTC
TRBJ2-7,.,.,TRBV15,CATSRDLLAYEQYF,TGTGCCACCAGCAGAGATTTACTAGCTTACGAGCAGTACTTC
TRBJ1-5,many,.,TRBV6-1,CASSDGTDQPQHF,TGTGCCAGCAGTGACGGGACGGATCAGCCCCAGCATTTT
TRBJ1-1,many,.,TRBV28,CASSLAGRAFF,TGTGCCAGCAGTTTAGCGGGAAGGGCTTTCTTT
TRBJ1-6,.,.,TRBV5-1,CASSSDGTSPSPLHF,TGCGCCAGCAGCTCGGATGGGACATCTCCGTCACCCCTCCACTTT
TRBJ2-7,.,.,TRBV19,CASSIGRQGYEQYF,TGTGCCAGTAGTATAGGGCGGCAGGGCTACGAGCAGTACTTC
TRBJ2-6,.,TRBD1,TRBV2,CAGRGPGQFFSGANVLTF,TGTGCCGGCAGGGGACCGGGACAGTTTTTCTCTGGGGCCAACGTCCTGACTTTC
TRBJ1-5,once,.,TRBV12-5,CASGGGGAQPQHF,TGTGCTAGTGGTGGGGGCGGGGCTCAGCCCCAGCATTTT
TRBJ1-2,.,.,TRBV20-1,CSASTRDNYGYTF,TGCAGTGCCTCGACCCGGGACAACTATGGCTACACCTTC
TRBJ2-4,.,TRBD2,TRBV3-1,CASSQALTSGKYMENIQYF,TGTGCCAGCAGCCAAGCACTGACTAGCGGCAAGTACATGGAAAACATTCAGTACTTC
TRBJ1-6,few,TRBD1,TRBV7-9,CASSPGTGGARSPLHF,TGTGCCAGCAGCCCTGGGACAGGGGGCGCGAGATCACCCCTCCACTTT
TRBJ2-1,.,.,TRBV7-9,CASSFSFGSEQFF,TGTGCCAGCAGCTTTAGCTTTGGGAGTGAGCAGTTCTTC
TRBJ2-2,.,TRBD2,TRBV20-1,CSARVAGGTGELFF,TGCAGTGCTAGAGTAGCGGGAGGGACCGGGGAGCTGTTTTTT
TRBJ1-5,many,.,TRBV6-1,CASGVNAGPNQPQHF,TGTGCCAGCGGGGTTAATGCAGGGCCCAATCAGCCCCAGCATTTT
TRBJ2-2,many,.,TRBV20-1,CSTTYGNTGELFF,TGCAGCACGACCTACGGGAACACCGGGGAGCTGTTTTTT